The rows below give T cell receptor beta chains drawn from one sample of a study of cytomegalovirus exposure and HLA in healthy donors. Generated by immunoSEQ multiplex PCR, the TCRdb table keeps only in-frame clones and is missing some. Of 150,000 to 200,000 clones in the sample, roughly 79% were seen once. What was sequenced was PBMCs. All receptors derive from a woman aged 35 to 49 in good health and CMV-seronegative. CDR3s include the opening cysteine and the closing phenylalanine or tryptophan. D genes are given only for firm matches. Size is omitted from some rows. Given values are once, few, many or a class for expanded clones.

v_gene,j_gene,abundance,d_gene,CDR3nt,CDR3aa
TRBV11-1,TRBJ2-7,-,TRBD1,TGTGCCAGCAGCTCGTATGGACAGGGGAGCTACGAGCAGTACTTC,CASSSYGQGSYEQYF
TRBV10-3,TRBJ2-2,-,-,TGTGCCATCTCCGGACAGGGAGGGGACGGGGAGCTGTTTTTT,CAISGQGGDGELFF
TRBV7-9,TRBJ1-2,-,-,TGTGCCAGCAGCTTAGCCGACCTCGGGAGGGGCTACACCTTC,CASSLADLGRGYTF
TRBV9,TRBJ2-6,-,-,TGTGCCAGCAGCCCTCGAGGGGGCAACGTCCTGACTTTC,CASSPRGGNVLTF
TRBV15,TRBJ1-5,-,-,TGTGCCACCAGCATACGGGGAGATCAGCCCCAGCATTTT,CATSIRGDQPQHF
TRBV30,TRBJ1-3,-,-,TGTGCCTGGACATTAGCTGGAAACACCATATATTTT,CAWTLAGNTIYF
TRBV5-8,TRBJ2-5,-,TRBD2,TGTGCCAGCAGCAGCCGACTAGCGGGAGTAGGGGAGACCCAGTACTTC,CASSSRLAGVGETQYF
TRBV5-6,TRBJ1-2,-,-,TGTGCCAGCAGCTCATACAGGTCCGGCTACACCTTC,CASSSYRSGYTF
TRBV19,TRBJ2-2,-,-,TGTGCCAGTAGTAGCCCCACCCCGGGGGGGGAGCTGTTTTTT,CASSSPTPGGELFF
TRBV28,TRBJ2-7,-,-,TGTGCCAGCAGCTTGGAGGGATTCCCCTACGAGCAGTACTTC,CASSLEGFPYEQYF
TRBV28,TRBJ1-2,-,-,TGTGCCAGCAGCCTAGACTATGGCTACACCTTC,CASSLDYGYTF
TRBV25-1,TRBJ1-1,-,TRBD1,TGTGCCAGCAGATCCGACAGGGGGCAGGAAGCTTTCTTT,CASRSDRGQEAFF
TRBV6-6,TRBJ2-7,-,TRBD2,TGTGCCACCACTTCTGGCCCTAGCGGGAGTCCCTACGAGCAGTACTTC,CATTSGPSGSPYEQYF
TRBV27,TRBJ2-1,-,-,TGTGCCAGCAGTCCCTTACCGGTTTATGAGCAGTTCTTC,CASSPLPVYEQFF
TRBV28,TRBJ1-4,-,TRBD1,TGTGCCAGCAGTTCACAGGGGGCAGATGAAAAACTGTTTTTT,CASSSQGADEKLFF
TRBV28,TRBJ1-1,few,-,TGTGCCACCATTCCTCCTCGGGGAGGGACAACTGAAGCTTTCTTT,CATIPPRGGTTEAFF
TRBV5-1,TRBJ2-6,-,-,TGCGCCAGCAGCTTAGAACAGGGGGAGGGCTCTGGGGCCAACGTCCTGACTTTC,CASSLEQGEGSGANVLTF
TRBV28,TRBJ1-2,once,TRBD1,TGTGCCAGCGGCGATCCGAGCGGGACAGGGGGCGGTGGCTACACCTTC,CASGDPSGTGGGGYTF
TRBV6-1,TRBJ1-1,-,TRBD1,TGTGCCGGGACCGGGACAGGGAACACTGAAGCTTTCTTT,CAGTGTGNTEAFF
TRBV28,TRBJ1-5,-,TRBD1,TGTGCCAGCAGTTTGGGACAGAATCAGCCCCAGCATTTT,CASSLGQNQPQHF
TRBV27,TRBJ2-7,-,TRBD1,TGTGCCAGCAGTTTACGAGTACTGACAGGGGTCGGGGGATACGAGCAGTACTTC,CASSLRVLTGVGGYEQYF
TRBV5-5,TRBJ2-6,few,TRBD1,TGTGCCAGCAGGTCTACAGGGGGCTCTGGGGCCAACGTCCTGACTTTC,CASRSTGGSGANVLTF
TRBV28,TRBJ1-4,-,-,TGTGCCAGCACAGGGGCCCTGGGGGAAAAACTGTTTTTT,CASTGALGEKLFF
TRBV10-1,TRBJ2-7,-,TRBD2,TGCGCCAGCAGCCTGGGACTAGCGGGAGGCGGGAACGAGCAGTACTTC,CASSLGLAGGGNEQYF
TRBV2,TRBJ1-2,-,-,TGTGCCAGCAGTGAGGGCAGGGAACATGGCTACACCTTC,CASSEGREHGYTF
TRBV7-8,TRBJ1-2,-,TRBD1,TGTGCCAGCAGCACCCGGACAGGGTCAAGCGGCTACACCTTC,CASSTRTGSSGYTF
TRBV15,TRBJ1-5,few,TRBD1,TGTGCCACCAGCGGCCAGGGGGGTAGCAATCAGCCCCAGCATTTT,CATSGQGGSNQPQHF
TRBV30,TRBJ2-3,-,-,TGTGCCTGGAGTGTAGGTAGCGGACCTTCGGATACGCAGTATTTT,CAWSVGSGPSDTQYF
TRBV14,TRBJ2-1,-,-,TGTGCCAGCAGCCCCCGTCTGGAGGGGGCGAATGAGCAGTTCTTC,CASSPRLEGANEQFF
TRBV6-5,TRBJ2-7,few,-,TGTGCCAGCTCCGAGGGCTACGAGCAGTACTTC,CASSEGYEQYF
TRBV18,TRBJ2-1,-,TRBD1,TGTGCCAGCTCACCCCGACAGGGAAACAATGAGCAGTTCTTC,CASSPRQGNNEQFF
TRBV7-6,TRBJ2-1,-,-,TGTGCCAGCAGCTTAGCGCGTTATCTTTCAAATGAGCAGTTCTTC,CASSLARYLSNEQFF
TRBV6-5,TRBJ2-7,-,-,TGTGCCAGCAGTTACTCAGCTAGCGTACGGTACGAGCAGTACTTC,CASSYSASVRYEQYF